Sequencing of this T cell receptor beta chain was carried out in a study of relationships among human T cell subsets (TCRdb year 2010). With regard to the full study: Eight distinct blood T cell populations were sequenced: pan T, CD8 cytotoxic, regulatory, Th1, Th2, naive plus transitional, activated and memory cells. Study-wide findings and limitations: T cell counts went unrecorded for two pan T samples, which were processed alongside pan B cells. A CD4+CD8+ double-positive population could not be ruled out by the bead-based sorting. No statistically significant differences in V, D and J usage, CDR3 length or N-nucleotide additions were observed among the seven subsets. Substantial CDR3 sharing among Th1, Th2 and regulatory T cells was interpreted as suggesting stochastic cell fate choices. More than 60% of CD8+ cytotoxic sequences came from clones with more than 100 reads, while the regulatory and Th2 subsets showed few clones of that size.

A remark on this clonotype: This clone's antigen is unknown. No base quality information exists; no much larger clone differs at one position.

V is cut back by 1 base and J by 3 bases, with 6 bases in the junction unmatched. The CDR3 spans 14 residues, from the cysteine through the phenylalanine. The DNA shown is the 42-base CDR3, in frame from base 1. The germline V gene sets CDR1 to SQVTM and CDR2 to ANQGSEA. Receptor amplification or capture employed multiplex PCR. The sequencer was a 454 GS FLX. Semiquantitative ARM-PCR was used to amplify the TCR alpha and beta CDR3 regions from mRNA. In ARM-PCR, tagged nested gene-specific primers were applied first, and communal superprimers then carried out the exponential amplification. Exonuclease was used to remove the nested primers before the first-round PCR products went through the second amplification round. The amplicons were sequenced on the 454 platform, a system that can rapidly sequence millions of DNA fragments without cloning bias. An effective read was defined as a read mappable to both V and J germline segments. On the study's bioinformatics: Reads were assigned to germline V, D and J segments with IRmap, which uses pyromap, a Smith-Waterman modification adapted to 454 sequencing errors. To filter D-beta assignments, cutoffs were set at the 99th percentile of the alignment scores obtained from simulated random sequences. CDR3 was defined as the amino acids lying between the conserved V-segment Y[YFLI]C motif and the J-segment [FW]GXGT motif. A compound Poisson process model, previously applied to large-scale EST data, was used to estimate repertoire diversity. A procedure for detecting cross-contamination was applied so that sample contamination could be argued against as the origin of shared CDR3s. TCRdb reanalyzed the raw reads on its own, using fastp at Q25 for trimming and MiXCR for clone calling, and kept in-frame beta chains. CDR3 protein sequences are deduplicated, and each keeps its most common genes and DNA. For this entry, the V and J calls and clone size follow TCRdb and not the study's own pipeline. For this sample the table gives around 14,000 distinct CDR3 sequences, of which about 60% were detected only once. Of the sample, about 32% is held by the ten largest clones.

To isolate the T cell subsets, Miltenyi superparamagnetic beads coated with subset-specific monoclonal antibodies were used. Every T cell population came from peripheral blood. Ficoll separation of whole blood yielded mononuclear cells, and anti-CD14 microbeads were then used to deplete the monocytes. Isolated cell populations were immediately resuspended in RNAprotect reagent. In general terms, the pan T sample was made up of CD3+ T cells. The TCR was taken from a man in his forties in good health. This receptor chain uses TRBV29-1 and TRBJ2-7, and 7 bases in between align with TRBD2. Sample: total T cells sorted from blood. The sample's cell subset or site label, in plain terms: CD3+ T cells in general. The CDR3 here reads CSVEGVGGSYEQYF. The bases are TGCAGCGTTGAAGGGGTCGGGGGGAGCTACGAGCAGTACTTC.